The clone carrying this T cell receptor (beta chain) appeared a single time. No antigen is known for it. Investigators performed immunoSEQ version v3.0 at survey level. The data were produced by immunoSEQ multiplex PCR, yet TCRdb's version contains in-frame clones alone and is incomplete. The profile shows some 40,000 clones, 94% of them singletons. This CDR3 spans 15 amino acids. Trimming took 0 bases from V and 9 from J, leaving 13 bases between them. Germline CDR1 and CDR2: SGHNT and YYREEE (reference sequence). The data derive from a study of long-term antiretroviral therapy in people with HIV. General study results and limits: Controls showed broader CDR3 length ranges than did the HIV repertoires. In samples taken after ART, diversity increased but remained below transplant donor control levels. Clones that expanded before ART (that is, prior to treatment) dominated the repertoire at all time points. Information on adherence to ART, viral resistance or therapy changes was unavailable.

This clonotype was sampled from a man younger than 45 with HIV. The sample was unsorted PBMCs, taken approximately 9.5 years after starting antiretroviral therapy. The chain recombines TRBV5-4 with TRBJ1-6, with a weak D call TRBD1 (6 bases). CDR3 loop: CASSLAGGAGSPLHF. The DNA for the CDR3 is TGTGCCAGCAGCTTGGCCGGGGGGGCTGGTTCACCCCTCCACTTT.